This T cell receptor (beta chain) was captured by sequencing in a study of response to subunit inactivated influenza vaccine. Overall study findings and caveats: Few additional T cells are recruited per seasonal influenza vaccination, authors suggested.

From the RT-PCR reads, TCRdb called clonotypes with MiXCR, one entry per CDR3 protein. The sample consists of around 790,000 distinct CDR3 sequences, over 20% of them appearing once. Germline assignment: CDR1 SQVTM and CDR2 ANQGSEA. With V trimmed by 5 bases and J by 5 bases, 5 bases remained unmatched. The CDR3 runs 12 residues. In this sample, this clonotype turned up a few times. What it binds is unknown. This TCR was sampled from a man aged 45-60 years who received an inactivated influenza vaccine. The sample here was PBMCs from blood, taken less than 6 days after vaccination. The rearrangement joins TRBV29-1 to TRBJ1-1; 7 bases line up with TRBD1. The DNA for the CDR3 is TGCAGCGTTACCCGGGACAGAACTGAAGCTTTCTTT. Its translation: CSVTRDRTEAFF.